This T cell receptor beta chain was identified in a study of blood T cells in healthy people across ages. Whole-study context: The template switching approach captured approximately one barcoded beta molecule for every two T cells.

The CDR3 runs 13 residues. From germline, CDR1 is DFQATT and CDR2 SNEGSKA (reference sequence). After removal of 5 bases from V and 3 bases from J, the junction contained 6 bases not matched to a gene. With a J-beta primer mix and a sample-barcoded 5' primer, a second PCR ran about 7 to 11 cycles. TCRdb reprocessed the 5' RACE reads via MiXCR and lists one record per CDR3 protein. The top ten clones hold 7% to 9% of a sample with some 1.5 million distinct CDR3 sequences, 28% of them seen once. The rearrangement joins TRBV20-1 to TRBJ2-7, with TRBD1 matching 8 bases. Sample: blood. The source of this sequence is a young woman in good health. CDR3 coding DNA: TGCAGTGCTCCGGACAGGGAGATCTACGAGCAGTACTTC. Translating gives CSAPDREIYEQYF.